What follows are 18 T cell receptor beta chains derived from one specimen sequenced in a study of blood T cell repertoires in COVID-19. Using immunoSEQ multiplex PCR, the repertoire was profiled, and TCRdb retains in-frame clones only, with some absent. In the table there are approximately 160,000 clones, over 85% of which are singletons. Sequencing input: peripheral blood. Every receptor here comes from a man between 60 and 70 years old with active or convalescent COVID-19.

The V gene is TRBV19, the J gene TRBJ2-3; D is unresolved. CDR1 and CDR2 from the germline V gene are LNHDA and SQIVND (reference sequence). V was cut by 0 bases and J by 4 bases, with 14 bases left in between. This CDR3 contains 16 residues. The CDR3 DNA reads TGTGCCAGTAGTATAGATTATAACTCGGGTGCAGATACGCAGTATTTT. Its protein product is CASSIDYNSGADTQYF.

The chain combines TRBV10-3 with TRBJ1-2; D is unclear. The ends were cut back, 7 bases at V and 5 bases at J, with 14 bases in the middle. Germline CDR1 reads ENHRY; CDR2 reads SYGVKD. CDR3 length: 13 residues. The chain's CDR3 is CAITREEGYGYTF. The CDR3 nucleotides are TGTGCCATCACCCGAGAGGAAGGATATGGCTACACCTTC.

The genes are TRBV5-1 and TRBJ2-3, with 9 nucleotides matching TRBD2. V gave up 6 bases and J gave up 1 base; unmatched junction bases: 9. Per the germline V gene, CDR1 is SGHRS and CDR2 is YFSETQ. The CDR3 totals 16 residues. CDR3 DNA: TGCGCCAGCACCCCCTTCGGGACTAGCCGCACAGATACGCAGTATTTT. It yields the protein CASTPFGTSRTDTQYF.

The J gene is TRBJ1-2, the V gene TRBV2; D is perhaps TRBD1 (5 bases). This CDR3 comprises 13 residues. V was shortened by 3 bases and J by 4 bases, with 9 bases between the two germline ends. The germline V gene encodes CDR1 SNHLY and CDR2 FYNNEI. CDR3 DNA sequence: TGTGCCAGCAGTGACAGACAGCGCTATGGCTACACCTTC. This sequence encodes CASSDRQRYGYTF. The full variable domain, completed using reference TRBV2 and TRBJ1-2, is EPEVTQTPSHQVTQMGQEVILRCVPISNHLYFYWYRQILGQKVEFLVSFYNNEISEKSEIFDDQFSVERPDGSNFTLKIRSTKLEDSAMYFCASSDRQRYGYTFGSGTRLTVV.

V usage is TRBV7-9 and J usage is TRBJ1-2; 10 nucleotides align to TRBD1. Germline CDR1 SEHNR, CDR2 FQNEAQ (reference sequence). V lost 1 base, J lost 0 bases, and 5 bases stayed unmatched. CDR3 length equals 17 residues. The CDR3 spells CASSLGTGGGSNYGYTF. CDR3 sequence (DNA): TGTGCCAGCAGCTTAGGGACAGGGGGAGGTTCTAACTATGGCTACACCTTC.

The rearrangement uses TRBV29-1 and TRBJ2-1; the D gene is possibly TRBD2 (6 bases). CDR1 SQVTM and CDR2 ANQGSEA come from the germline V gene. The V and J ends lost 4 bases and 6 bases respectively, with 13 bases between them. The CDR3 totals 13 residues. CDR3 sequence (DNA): TGCAGCGTTGGGGCAGGAGGGGCCAATGAGCAGTTCTTC. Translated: CSVGAGGANEQFF.

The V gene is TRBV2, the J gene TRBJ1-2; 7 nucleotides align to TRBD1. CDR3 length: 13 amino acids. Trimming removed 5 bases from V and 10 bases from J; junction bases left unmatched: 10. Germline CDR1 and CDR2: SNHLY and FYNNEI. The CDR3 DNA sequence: TGTGCCAGCAGTTTCCTAGGACAGGCCGTCTACACCTTC. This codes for CASSFLGQAVYTF.

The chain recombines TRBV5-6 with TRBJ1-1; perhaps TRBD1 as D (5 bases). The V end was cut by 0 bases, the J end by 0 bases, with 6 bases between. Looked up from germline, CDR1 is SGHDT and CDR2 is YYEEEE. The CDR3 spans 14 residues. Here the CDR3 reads CASSLDRMNTEAFF. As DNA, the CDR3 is TGTGCCAGCAGCTTGGACAGGATGAACACTGAAGCTTTCTTT.

The CDR3, as DNA: TGTGCCAGCAGCTTAGTCGGGGGTGGAGATAATTCACCCCTCCACTTT. Encoded protein: CASSLVGGGDNSPLHF. The gene calls are TRBV11-2 and TRBJ1-6; tentative D call: TRBD1 (5 bases). There are 16 residues in the CDR3. Trimming removed 1 base at V and 5 bases at J, with 12 bases between. Germline assignment: CDR1 SGHAT and CDR2 FQNNGV.

CDR3 in DNA: TGCGCCAGCAGCCAAGATCCCCCAGGCAGTTATAGCAATCAGCCCCAGCATTTT. This encodes CASSQDPPGSYSNQPQHF. This chain links TRBV4-1 with TRBJ1-5, with D unclear. The CDR3 extends over 18 amino acids. Trimming left V 0 bases short and J 0 bases short, with 15 bases between. Germline loops: CDR1 MGHRA, CDR2 YSYEKL.

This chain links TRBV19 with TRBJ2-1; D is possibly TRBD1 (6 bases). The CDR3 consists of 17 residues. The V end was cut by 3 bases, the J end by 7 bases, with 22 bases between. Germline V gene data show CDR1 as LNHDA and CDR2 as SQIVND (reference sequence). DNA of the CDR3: TGTGCCAGTAGTATTTACGGGGCCGGGACCACAGGGAATGAGCAGTTCTTC. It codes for CASSIYGAGTTGNEQFF.

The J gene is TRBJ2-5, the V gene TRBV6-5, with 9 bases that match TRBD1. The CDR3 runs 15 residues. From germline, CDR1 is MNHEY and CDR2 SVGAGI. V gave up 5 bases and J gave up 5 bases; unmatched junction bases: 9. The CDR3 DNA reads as TGTGCCAGCAGTACGGACAGGGGAAAATTCGAGACCCAGTACTTC. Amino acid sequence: CASSTDRGKFETQYF.

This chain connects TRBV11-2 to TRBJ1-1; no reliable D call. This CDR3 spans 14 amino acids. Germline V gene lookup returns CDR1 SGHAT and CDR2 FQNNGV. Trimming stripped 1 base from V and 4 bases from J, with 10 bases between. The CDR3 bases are TGTGCCAGCAGCTTAGGAGGCCGTAGCACTGAAGCTTTCTTT. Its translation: CASSLGGRSTEAFF.

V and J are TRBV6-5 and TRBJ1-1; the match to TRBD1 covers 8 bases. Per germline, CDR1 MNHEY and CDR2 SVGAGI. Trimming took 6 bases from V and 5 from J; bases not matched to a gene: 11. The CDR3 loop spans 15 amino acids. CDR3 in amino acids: CASSPRGQGGTEAFF. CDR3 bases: TGTGCCAGCAGCCCCCGAGGACAGGGAGGAACTGAAGCTTTCTTT.

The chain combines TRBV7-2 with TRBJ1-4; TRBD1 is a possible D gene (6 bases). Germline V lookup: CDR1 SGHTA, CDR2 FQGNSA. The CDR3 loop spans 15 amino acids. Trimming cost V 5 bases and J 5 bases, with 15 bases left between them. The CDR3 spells CASSVTGPWNEKLFF. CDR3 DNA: TGTGCCAGCAGCGTCACAGGGCCCTGGAATGAAAAACTGTTTTTT.

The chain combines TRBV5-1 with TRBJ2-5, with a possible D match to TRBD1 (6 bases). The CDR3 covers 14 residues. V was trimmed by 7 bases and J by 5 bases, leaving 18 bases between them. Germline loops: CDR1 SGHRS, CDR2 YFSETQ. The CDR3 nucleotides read TGCGCCAGCCAACGGGACAATAGGGGGGAGACCCAGTACTTC. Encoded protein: CASQRDNRGETQYF.

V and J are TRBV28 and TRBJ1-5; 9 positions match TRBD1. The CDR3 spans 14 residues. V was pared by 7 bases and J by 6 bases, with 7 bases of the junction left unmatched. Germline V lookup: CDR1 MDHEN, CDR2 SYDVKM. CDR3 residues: CASITGGRSQPQHF. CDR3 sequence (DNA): TGTGCCAGCATCACAGGGGGCCGGAGTCAGCCCCAGCATTTT.

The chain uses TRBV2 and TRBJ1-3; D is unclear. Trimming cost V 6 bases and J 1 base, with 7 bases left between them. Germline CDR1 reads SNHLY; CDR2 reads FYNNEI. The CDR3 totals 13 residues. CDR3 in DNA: TGTGCCAGCAGGCAGGATTCTGGAAACACCATATATTTT. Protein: CASRQDSGNTIYF.